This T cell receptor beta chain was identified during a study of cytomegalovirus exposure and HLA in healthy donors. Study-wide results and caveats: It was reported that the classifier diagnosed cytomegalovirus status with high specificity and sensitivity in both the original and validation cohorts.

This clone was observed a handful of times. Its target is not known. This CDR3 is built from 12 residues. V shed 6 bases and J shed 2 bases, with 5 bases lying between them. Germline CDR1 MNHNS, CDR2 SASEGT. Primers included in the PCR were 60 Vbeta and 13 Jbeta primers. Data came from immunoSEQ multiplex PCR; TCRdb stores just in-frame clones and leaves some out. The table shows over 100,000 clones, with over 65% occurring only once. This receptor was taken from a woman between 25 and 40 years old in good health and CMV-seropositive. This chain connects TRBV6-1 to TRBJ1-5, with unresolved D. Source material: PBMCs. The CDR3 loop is CASSRGNQPQHF. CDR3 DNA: TGTGCCAGCAGCCGAGGCAATCAGCCCCAGCATTTT.